These 7 T cell receptor beta chains came from one sample sequenced in a study of Graves' ophthalmopathy and Graves' hyperthyroidism. TCR beta CDR3 regions were amplified from RNA transcripts. HTBI primers served in a first-round RT-PCR, which a second-round multiplex PCR followed. Each CDR3 protein gets one entry after TCRdb re-called the multiplex PCR reads with MiXCR. The sample holds almost 750,000 distinct CDR3 sequences, approximately 40% seen once. The specimen sequenced was peripheral blood. These receptors originate from an adult man with Graves' ophthalmopathy.

This clonotype showed up many times. The gene calls are TRBV19 and TRBJ1-1; 9 bases align to TRBD1. The CDR3 totals 15 residues. Losses at the gene ends were 5 bases for V and 2 bases for J; bases not matched to a gene: 6. Germline V gene lookup returns CDR1 LNHDA and CDR2 SQIVND (reference sequence). The CDR3 DNA reads as TGTGCCAGTAGTGGCTGGGGACAGGGAAACACTGAAGCTTTCTTT. Its protein is CASSGWGQGNTEAFF.

The chain is built from TRBV5-1 and TRBJ1-1; 7 bases are shared with TRBD1. The CDR3 has 15 residues. Germline V gene sequence: CDR1 SGHRS, CDR2 YFSETQ. J gave up 7 bases and V 0 bases, and 9 bases lay outside the gene matches. The CDR3, as DNA: TGCGCCAGCAGCTTGGACTTTTTGGGACAGAATGAAGCTTTCTTT. Its translation is CASSLDFLGQNEAFF.

The chain uses TRBV7-9 and TRBJ1-4; D is possibly TRBD1 (6 bases). The V end lost 5 bases, the J end lost 8 bases, and 18 bases lay between the germline ends. This CDR3 spans 15 amino acids. The germline gives CDR1 SEHNR, CDR2 FQNEAQ (reference sequence). DNA for the CDR3: TGTGCCAGCAGCCAAGATCTCAGGGGCCAGGAAAAACTGTTTTTT. Translation gives CASSQDLRGQEKLFF. Full variable domain (remainder filled in from reference TRBV7-9 and TRBJ1-4): DTGVSQNPRHKITKRGQNVTFRCDPISEHNRLYWYRQTLGQGPEFLTYFQNEAQLEKSRLLSDRFSAERPKGSFSTLEIQRTEQGDSAMYLCASSQDLRGQEKLFFGSGTQLSVL.

This clonotype has at least ten counts. The J gene is TRBJ1-1, the V gene TRBV5-1; D is unclear. The V gene lost 0 bases and the J gene lost 1 base, with 7 bases spanning the gap. CDR1 and CDR2 (germline): SGHRS, YFSETQ. The CDR3 length is 14 residues. DNA of the CDR3: TGCGCCAGCAGCTTGGGTAGTGCGAACACTGAAGCTTTCTTT. Amino acid sequence: CASSLGSANTEAFF.

Notes on this clonotype: No DNA is shown, since the ends of the CDR3 on it are uncertain; the CDR3 is the one TCRdb lists. The J gene is TRBJ1-5, the V gene TRBV11-1; TRBD1, the table's D call, was not compared with the DNA. The CDR3 extends over 23 residues, inclusive of both ends. Germline CDR1 is SGHAT and CDR2 is FQDESV (reference sequence). CDR3 loop: CASSSDTYEQYFGPGTGNQPQHF.

The chain couples TRBV5-6 to TRBJ2-5, with TRBD2 as a possible D gene (5 bases). V lost 3 bases and J 4 bases, leaving 7 bases between the germline ends. From germline, CDR1 is SGHDT and CDR2 YYEEEE. This CDR3 has 12 residues. The CDR3 sequence is CASSSEVETQYF. For the CDR3, the DNA is TGTGCCAGCAGCTCGGAGGTAGAGACCCAGTACTTC.

The genes are TRBV25-1 and TRBJ1-2; 8 bases fit TRBD1. The CDR3 covers 15 residues. From germline, CDR1 is MGHDK and CDR2 SYGVNS. The CDR3 sequence: CARIFGQGDTYGYTF. The CDR3 DNA reads as TGTGCTAGAATTTTTGGACAGGGAGATACCTATGGCTACACCTTC.